The following is a T cell receptor beta chain sequence with its context. The antigen remains unidentified. This record belongs to a study of cytomegalovirus exposure and HLA in healthy donors. PCR was performed using 60 Vbeta and 13 Jbeta primers. This table comes from immunoSEQ multiplex PCR, and its TCRdb copy is limited to in-frame clones, with some not included. This table has approximately 130,000 clones, under 10% appearing once. Study-level points and caveats: Later analysis associated a missense DCLRE1C variant with TCR beta V- and J-gene trimming. Overall, 164 TCR beta chains were annotated as cytomegalovirus-associated.

The sequence derives from a woman aged 35 to 49 in good health and CMV-seropositive. The specimen sequenced was PBMCs.

CDR3 sequence: CASSLAPGEQFF. The DNA for the CDR3 is TGTGCCAGCAGCTTGGCGCCAGGTGAGCAGTTCTTC. The V call is TRBV5-4, the J call TRBJ2-1, with no clear D. Germline CDR1 is SGHNT and CDR2 is YYREEE (reference sequence). Between the trimmed V and J ends, which lost 0 bases and 9 bases, there was a span of 7 bases. The CDR3 extends over 12 amino acids.